A single sample is the source of the 15 T cell receptor beta chains below, sequenced in a study. MiXCR, run by TCRdb on the RT-PCR reads, gives a single entry per CDR3 protein. The table records hundreds of thousands of distinct CDR3 sequences, 11% to 15% of them present only once. Sequencing was carried out using memory CD4+ T cells from blood. The receptors were gathered from a female donor in good health, serving as a healthy control.

The V gene is TRBV7-2, the J gene TRBJ1-5; TRBD1 agrees at 10 bases. This CDR3 has 15 residues. CDR1 and CDR2 from the germline V gene are SGHTA and FQGNSA. The trim removed 5 bases at V and 4 bases at J, leaving 5 bases unmatched. For the CDR3, the DNA is TGTGCCAGCAGCCGGGGACAGGGGTTAAATCAGCCCCAGCATTTT. It specifies CASSRGQGLNQPQHF.

The V and J genes are TRBV20-1 and TRBJ1-1, with unresolved D. Trimming left V 3 bases short and J 4 bases short, with 9 bases between. CDR3 length: 12 residues. Germline V gene data show CDR1 as DFQATT and CDR2 as SNEGSKA (reference sequence). The CDR3: CSASGRVTEAFF. The CDR3 DNA is TGCAGTGCTAGCGGGAGGGTCACTGAAGCTTTCTTT.

This clonotype was seen a few times. The chain has TRBV19 and TRBJ1-1; D unresolved. The germline gives CDR1 LNHDA, CDR2 SQIVND (reference sequence). There are 14 residues in the CDR3. Trimming stripped 4 bases from V and 1 base from J, with 10 bases between. The CDR3 spells CASSTRLENTEAFF. The CDR3 coding sequence is TGTGCCAGTAGTACCCGGTTGGAGAACACTGAAGCTTTCTTT. Drawing the rest from reference TRBV19 and TRBJ1-1, the complete variable domain is DGGITQSPKYLFRKEGQNVTLSCEQNLNHDAMYWYRQDPGQGLRLIYYSQIVNDFQKGDIAEGYSVSREKKESFPLTVTSAQKNPTAFYLCASSTRLENTEAFFGQGTRLTVV.

This clonotype showed up many times. This rearrangement joins TRBV20-1 to TRBJ1-1; TRBD1 aligns across 9 bases. The junction had 7 bases not matched to a gene; V was cut back by 5 bases and J by 6 bases. This CDR3 region has 13 residues. Germline V gene sequence: CDR1 DFQATT, CDR2 SNEGSKA (reference sequence). CDR3 protein: CSAPTGGEAEAFF. CDR3 sequence (DNA): TGCAGTGCTCCTACAGGGGGCGAGGCTGAAGCTTTCTTT.

This clonotype was observed many times. The chain is built from TRBV12-3 or TRBV12-4 and TRBJ1-1; 7 nucleotides line up with TRBD1. This CDR3 region has 14 residues. With V trimmed by 5 bases and J by 3 bases, 6 bases remained unmatched. The CDR3 coding sequence is TGTGCCAGCAGTCGACAGGGAGTTTACACTGAAGCTTTCTTT. This sequence encodes CASSRQGVYTEAFF.

Details on this clonotype: At one of its ends the junction is not consistent with the germline gene, which may arise from a read error. This chain uses TRBV12-3 or TRBV12-4 with TRBJ2-7; 9 bases agree with TRBD1. The CDR3 length is 12 residues. CDR3: CASSRTGDEQNF. The CDR3 DNA is TGTGCCAGCAGCAGGACAGGGGACGAGCAGAACTTC.

The CDR3 reads CASSLGNYATNEKLFF. Here the CDR3 DNA reads TGCGCCAGCAGCTTGGGCAACTACGCAACTAATGAAAAACTGTTTTTT. V is TRBV5-1 and J is TRBJ1-4; D is unresolved. The V gene's germline CDR1 is SGHRS and CDR2 YFSETQ. This CDR3 is 16 amino acids long. Trimming cost V 0 bases and J 0 bases, with 9 bases left between them.

This clonotype was counted at least ten times. The V call is TRBV20-1, the J call TRBJ2-7, with 8 bases aligning to TRBD2. The germline gives CDR1 DFQATT, CDR2 SNEGSKA (reference sequence). The trim removed 3 bases at V and 0 bases at J, leaving 10 bases unmatched. The CDR3 sequence is 16 residues long. CDR3 sequence: CSARGGASGLSYEQYF. The CDR3, as DNA: TGCAGTGCTAGGGGGGGGGCTAGCGGGCTCTCCTACGAGCAGTACTTC.

The sample holds many counts of this clonotype. CDR3 residues: CASSSLLTSGNTDTQYF. CDR3 bases: TGTGCCAGCAGTTCCCTCCTGACTAGCGGGAATACAGATACGCAGTATTTT. The chain recombines TRBV6-2 or TRBV6-3 with TRBJ2-3; the match to TRBD2 covers 11 bases. V lost 4 bases and J lost 3; bases outside the gene matches: 9. CDR1 is MNHEY, CDR2 SVGEGT, per germline. The CDR3 has 17 amino acids.

The sample holds a few counts of this clonotype. The chain is built from TRBV21-1 and TRBJ1-3. TRBV21-1 is assigned pseudogene status. This CDR3 spans 15 amino acids. CDR3 loop: CARPSRQYSGNTTYF. CDR3 DNA: TGTGCCAGGCCCTCTCGACAGTACTCTGGAAACACCACATATTTT.

This clonotype was detected only a few times. The CDR3 loop reads CASSYSYGYTF. The CDR3 DNA sequence: TGTGCCAGCAGTTATTCGTATGGCTACACCTTC. V gene TRBV6-6 combines with J gene TRBJ1-2, with no clear D. The V end was cut by 3 bases, the J end by 5 bases, with 4 bases between. The length of the CDR3 is 11 residues. Germline V gene lookup returns CDR1 MNHNY and CDR2 SVGAGI (reference sequence).

This clonotype was detected a few times. This rearrangement joins TRBV5-1 to TRBJ1-2, with 7 bases fitting TRBD1. After removal of 3 bases from V and 6 bases from J, the junction contained 14 bases not matched to a gene. This CDR3 is 16 amino acids long. Germline V gene lookup returns CDR1 SGHRS and CDR2 YFSETQ. The CDR3 nucleotides are TGCGCCAGCAGCTCCTACCCGGGGACAGCGGGGGATGGCTACACCTTC. Its protein is CASSSYPGTAGDGYTF. Full variable domain (missing parts from reference TRBV5-1 and TRBJ1-2): KAGVTQTPRYLIKTRGQQVTLSCSPISGHRSVSWYQQTPGQGLQFLFEYFSETQRNKGNFPGRFSGRQFSNSRSEMNVSTLELGDSALYLCASSSYPGTAGDGYTFGSGTRLTVV.

This clonotype was picked up a small number of times. The chain has TRBV28 and TRBJ2-1, with TRBD2 matching 10 bases. Germline CDR1 and CDR2: MDHEN and SYDVKM. The CDR3 runs to 14 residues. Germline trimming cut 5 bases from V and 5 bases from J; bases unmatched to any gene: 3. The CDR3 coding sequence is TGTGCCAGCAGTCCTAGCGGGAGCAACAATGAGCAGTTCTTC. It yields the protein CASSPSGSNNEQFF.

The chain couples TRBV4-2 to TRBJ1-1; a possible D gene is TRBD1 (6 bases). The ends were cut back, 3 bases at V and 5 bases at J, with 13 bases in the middle. Germline V lookup: CDR1 LGHNA, CDR2 YNFKEQ. The CDR3 has 14 amino acids. The CDR3: CASSHSGGRTEAFF. CDR3 sequence (DNA): TGTGCCAGCAGCCATTCCGGGGGCAGGACTGAAGCTTTCTTT.

This clonotype was seen ten or more times. The V gene is TRBV20-1, the J gene TRBJ2-3; D gene ambiguous. CDR1 DFQATT and CDR2 SNEGSKA come from the germline V gene (reference sequence). CDR3 length equals 15 residues. Deletions cut 0 bases from V and 5 bases from J, with 15 bases between. CDR3 sequence (DNA): TGCAGTGCTAGAGATCCCACTTTTTCCCGAGATACGCAGTATTTT. Amino acids: CSARDPTFSRDTQYF.